This T cell receptor beta chain is from a study of blood T cells in healthy people across ages. Study conclusions and caveats: The study found TCR beta diversity correlated strongly with naive T cell percentage. In older individuals, TCR beta diversity per million T cells was lower, falling roughly linearly with age.

The CDR3 totals 12 residues. Germline V gives CDR1 DFQATT, CDR2 SNEGSKA (reference sequence). The ends were cut back, 4 bases at V and 6 bases at J, with 10 bases in the middle. Every donor contributed about 10 milliliters of peripheral blood by blood draw. At least 5.5 micrograms of total RNA were extracted per sample. A second PCR, run for roughly 7 to 12 cycles, used a sample-barcoded 5' primer plus a J-beta primer mix. MiXCR, run by TCRdb on the 5' RACE reads, gives a single entry per CDR3 protein. Of roughly 1.5 million distinct CDR3 sequences in the sample, 42% are singletons; the top ten hold 4%. Worth noting for this clonotype: The antigen remains undetermined.

This chain connects TRBV20-1 to TRBJ2-1; D might be TRBD1 (6 bases). The sequence was obtained from a woman aged 18-35 years in good health. The specimen sequenced was blood. In DNA, the CDR3 is TGCAGTGCTACGAGGGGGTCCAATGAGCAGTTCTTC. Protein product: CSATRGSNEQFF.